Listed below are T cell receptor beta chains from one sample, sequenced in a study of shared clonotypes between healthy human individuals. The protocol was immunoSEQ multiplex PCR, while the TCRdb copy is restricted to in-frame clones and leaves out a portion. Of around 1,100,000 clones listed, 77% are singletons. Specimen: memory CD4+ T cells from PBMCs. The origin of the receptors is a man younger than 30 in good health. Some clones in this sample may be carry-over from other donors' samples. Each CDR3 is given with its conserved first and last residue. A D gene is named only where the DNA matches it firmly. Part of the rows lack a size; the others show once, few, many or a class for expanded clones.

J | size | V | D | DNA | CDR3
TRBJ1-6 | . | TRBV15 | . | TGTGCCACCAGCCGAGGACCAGAGTCACCCCTCCACTTT | CATSRGPESPLHF
TRBJ2-2 | . | TRBV11-2 | TRBD1 | TGTGCCAGCAGCTTAAATTCCTGGGACAGGGTTTTTACCGGGGAGCTGTTTTTT | CASSLNSWDRVFTGELFF
TRBJ2-3 | . | TRBV7-6 | TRBD2 | TGTGCCAGCAGCCATCTAGCGGGAGGGACTGGCACAGATACGCAGTATTTT | CASSHLAGGTGTDTQYF
TRBJ2-5 | . | TRBV7-8 | . | TGTGCCAGCAGCTTGATGAATATCGGAGAGACCCAGTACTTC | CASSLMNIGETQYF
TRBJ1-2 | . | TRBV5-1 | TRBD1 | TGCGTCAGCCGCGAAATAGACAGGGGAATTGGCTACACCTTC | CVSREIDRGIGYTF
TRBJ1-5 | . | TRBV30 | TRBD1 | TGTGCCTGGAGTGGGGGCGACAGGGGGCTTAGGAATCAGCCCCAGCATTTT | CAWSGGDRGLRNQPQHF
TRBJ2-2 | few | TRBV4-2 | TRBD2 | TGTGCCAGCAGCCAAGTCGGAGCGGGAGTTAACGGGGAGCTGTTTTTT | CASSQVGAGVNGELFF
TRBJ2-5 | . | TRBV4-1 | . | TGCGCCAGCAGCCAAGAGATATCGGGCGGTCAATACCAAGAGACCCAGTACTTC | CASSQEISGGQYQETQYF
TRBJ1-2 | . | TRBV28 | TRBD1 | TGTGCCAGCAGGGCAAGGGGGCCAGGCTACACCTTC | CASRARGPGYTF
TRBJ2-2 | . | TRBV5-1 | . | TGCGCCAGCAGCTTGGCGAGTTGGGGCGCAGTGCCCGGGGAGCTGTTTTTT | CASSLASWGAVPGELFF
TRBJ1-3 | . | TRBV5-1 | . | TGCGCCAGCAGCTTTGGGGGGGACCTCTCTGGAAACACCATATATTTT | CASSFGGDLSGNTIYF
TRBJ2-3 | . | TRBV5-4 | . | TGTGCCAGCAGCTTTTATCCAGTGGATACGCAGTATTTT | CASSFYPVDTQYF
TRBJ1-5 | . | TRBV4-1 | . | TGCGCCAGCAGCAAAGAGGAAGGTAGCGGTCAGCCCCAGCATTTT | CASSKEEGSGQPQHF
TRBJ2-1 | . | TRBV7-9 | TRBD1 | TGTGCCAGCAGCTTAGTCCCGGACAGGGGATTAGGGCAGTTCTTC | CASSLVPDRGLGQFF
TRBJ2-1 | . | TRBV11-2 | . | TGTGCCAGCAGCTTAGACCCAGGGACTTCTGAGCAGTTCTTC | CASSLDPGTSEQFF
TRBJ1-4 | . | TRBV15 | . | TGTGCCACCAGCAGCGGCAGGGTGTGGGAAAAACTGTTTTTT | CATSSGRVWEKLFF
TRBJ2-1 | . | TRBV7-8 | TRBD2 | TGTGCCAGCAGCCCCTGGACTAGCCGGGGCGGGGGAAATGAGCAGTTCTTC | CASSPWTSRGGGNEQFF
TRBJ2-5 | . | TRBV6-5 | . | TGTGCCAGCAGTTCCGTGGAAGAGACCCAGTACTTC | CASSSVEETQYF
TRBJ2-4 | . | TRBV27 | . | TGTGCCAGCAGTTCTGCAGGGAGGAACATTCAGTACTTC | CASSSAGRNIQYF
TRBJ1-2 | . | TRBV19 | . | TGTGCCAGCGCAACAGGGAGGATTAGGAATGGCTACACCTTC | CASATGRIRNGYTF
TRBJ2-2 | . | TRBV25-1 | TRBD1 | TGTGCCAGCAGTGTATGGACAGGGGTCCCCGGGGAGCTGTTTTTT | CASSVWTGVPGELFF